Listed here is a single T cell receptor beta chain. Antigen unknown. This specimen comes from a study of cytotoxic CD8 clonotypes in ibrutinib-treated CLL. Study details: Partial response was seen in around 25 patients and complete response in 2; after median around 72 months, around 15 stayed remitted, around 12 progressed. Overall study findings and caveats: Baseline clonality was higher than in age-matched healthy donors and moved in step with circulating CD8+ T-cell counts. Clonality showed a rise at ibrutinib response that reversed toward baseline at progression.

The germline CDR1 and CDR2 sequences are MNHEY and SVGAGI. The CDR3 length is 14 residues. The V gene end was trimmed by 7 bases and the J gene end by 5 bases; junction bases not matched to a gene: 9. The repertoire was sequenced with immunoSEQ multiplex PCR; TCRdb's copy has only in-frame clones and lacks some. The data contain around 200,000 clones, roughly three quarters of them seen just once; the ten biggest clones take up roughly 10%. Cryopreserved PBMCs yielded approximately 2.2 micrograms of genomic DNA for TCR beta libraries. V and J are TRBV6-5 and TRBJ2-5; 8 bases fit TRBD2. Specimen: PBMCs, collected after 12 months of ibrutinib treatment. The source is a human donor with chronic lymphocytic leukemia. The CDR3 DNA is TGTGCCAGCACCCGGGAGGGCCCTCAGGAGACCCAGTACTTC. It specifies CASTREGPQETQYF.